The 27 T cell receptor beta chains below come from one sample, sequenced in a study of blood T cells in healthy people across ages. A sample-barcoded 5' primer and a J-beta primer mix were used in a second PCR of roughly 7 to 12 cycles. From the 5' RACE reads, TCRdb called clonotypes with MiXCR, one entry per CDR3 protein. The table lists around 500,000 distinct CDR3 sequences, roughly a quarter of them singletons. The same data also contributed to another study, on T cells of mothers and their children.

Sequenced material: blood. These receptors originate from a boy between 2 and 10 years old in good health.

This clonotype has more than one count but fewer than ten. This CDR3 is CASSLGLENSPLHF. In nucleotides, the CDR3 is TGTGCCAGCAGCTTGGGGCTCGAGAATTCACCCCTCCACTTT. V usage is TRBV5-6 and J usage is TRBJ1-6; D is unresolved. The CDR3 loop spans 14 amino acids. Germline V gives CDR1 SGHDT, CDR2 YYEEEE. Trimming took off 0 bases at V and 7 bases at J, with 8 bases between the two ends.

This clonotype was seen only a few times. The chain employs TRBV21-1 and TRBJ1-1. TRBV21-1 counts as a pseudogene. This CDR3 has 12 residues. The CDR3 DNA reads TGTGCCAGCAGCAACCTCAGGCCTGAAGCTTTCTTT. Amino acids: CASSNLRPEAFF.

There are a few counts of this clonotype. The V gene is TRBV19, the J gene TRBJ2-3; no firm D call. Germline assignment: CDR1 LNHDA and CDR2 SQIVND (reference sequence). The CDR3 runs to 14 residues. Between the trimmed V and J ends, which lost 3 bases and 1 base, there was a span of 8 bases. CDR3 protein: CASSIYSGTDTQYF. The DNA for the CDR3 is TGTGCCAGTAGTATCTACAGCGGCACAGATACGCAGTATTTT.

In its sample, this clonotype was seen a few times. The chain is built from TRBV7-2 and TRBJ2-7; TRBD2 agrees at 11 bases. Germline V lookup: CDR1 SGHTA, CDR2 FQGNSA. V shed 5 bases, J shed 2 bases, and the junction held 5 bases outside the gene matches. This CDR3 has 15 amino acids. CDR3 DNA sequence: TGTGCCAGCAGCATTACTAGCGGGAGCCCCTACGAGCAGTACTTC. It specifies CASSITSGSPYEQYF.

The V and J genes are TRBV6-2 or TRBV6-3 and TRBJ2-5, with D perhaps matching TRBD1 or TRBD2 (6 bases each). The germline gives CDR1 MNHEY, CDR2 SVGEGT. The CDR3 totals 15 residues. V lost 2 bases to trimming and J lost 1 base, with 11 bases between them. This CDR3 reads CASSYHGGGQETQYF. The CDR3 region has the DNA TGTGCCAGCAGTTACCACGGAGGGGGCCAAGAGACCCAGTACTTC.

In its sample, this clonotype was seen a few times. The V and J genes are TRBV27 and TRBJ2-5; 8 bases map to TRBD1. J was trimmed by 5 bases and V by 0 bases; bases with no gene match: 8. From germline, CDR1 is MNHEY and CDR2 SMNVEV (reference sequence). The CDR3 is 16 residues long. The CDR3 bases are TGTGCCAGCAGTTTATCGACAGGGGCGGGCGGGGAGACCCAGTACTTC. Its protein product is CASSLSTGAGGETQYF.

This chain links TRBV10-3 with TRBJ1-1; TRBD1 aligns across 7 bases. CDR1 is ENHRY, CDR2 SYGVKD, per germline. The CDR3 contains 15 residues. The V and J ends lost 6 bases and 3 bases, in that order; junction bases with no gene match: 10. The chain's CDR3 is CAIRGGPGGDTEAFF. The DNA for the CDR3 is TGTGCCATCAGGGGGGGCCCAGGGGGGGACACTGAAGCTTTCTTT.

This clonotype was counted only a few times. This rearrangement joins TRBV12-3 or TRBV12-4 to TRBJ2-2; possible D gene TRBD2, 6 bases. This CDR3 is 13 amino acids long. The V end was cut by 5 bases, the J end by 4 bases, with 8 bases between. CDR3: CASSGEATGELFF. In DNA form, the CDR3 reads TGTGCCAGCAGTGGGGAGGCCACCGGGGAGCTGTTTTTT.

This clonotype has just a few counts. The rearrangement uses TRBV12-3 or TRBV12-4 and TRBJ1-2; D gene uncertain. The CDR3 is 13 residues long. Trimming took off 5 bases at V and 4 bases at J, with 11 bases between the two ends. DNA of the CDR3: TGTGCCAGCAGTGTGGACCCCTCCTATGGCTACACCTTC. Encoded protein: CASSVDPSYGYTF.

The DNA for the CDR3 is TGTGCCAGCAGCTTCCACTTACTAGCGGGAGACTCAGATACGCAGTATTTT. Residues: CASSFHLLAGDSDTQYF. The J gene is TRBJ2-3, the V gene TRBV7-8; the match to TRBD2 covers 11 bases. This CDR3 is 17 amino acids long. V lost 3 bases, J lost 4 bases, and 9 bases stayed unmatched. Germline CDR1 is SGHVS and CDR2 is FQNEAQ.

V usage is TRBV25-1 and J usage is TRBJ1-4, with TRBD1 matching 7 bases. V lost 6 bases to trimming and J lost 3 bases; unmatched junction nucleotides: 7. CDR3 length: 15 residues. CDR1 and CDR2 (germline): MGHDK, SYGVNS. As DNA, the CDR3 is TGTGCCAGCAGGGCCGGGGACAGACCTAATGAAAAACTGTTTTTT. Protein product: CASRAGDRPNEKLFF.

This clonotype was found a few times. The rearrangement links TRBV7-2 to TRBJ2-5; D may be TRBD1 (6 bases). The germline V and J ends were trimmed by 6 bases and 3 bases, with 17 bases remaining between them. Germline CDR1 reads SGHTA; CDR2 reads FQGNSA. This CDR3 is 15 amino acids long. The CDR3, as DNA: TGTGCCAGCAGGCCCTCCGGGACAATGAAAGAGACCCAGTACTTC. As protein: CASRPSGTMKETQYF. The full variable domain, its missing parts supplied by reference TRBV7-2 and TRBJ2-5, is GAGVSQSPSNKVTEKGKDVELRCDPISGHTALYWYRQSLGQGLEFLIYFQGNSAPDKSGLPSDRFSAERTGGSVSTLTIQRTQQEDSAVYLCASRPSGTMKETQYFGPGTRLLVL.

This clonotype appeared a few times. The J gene is TRBJ2-3, the V gene TRBV15; TRBD2 matches 8 bases. The CDR3 has 17 amino acids. With V trimmed by 0 bases and J by 6 bases, 11 bases remained unmatched. Germline CDR1 is LNHNV and CDR2 is YYDKDF (reference sequence). The DNA for the CDR3 is TGTGCCACCAGCAGAGAACCCCAGCGGGAGTGGGAGGATACGCAGTATTTT. It yields the protein CATSREPQREWEDTQYF.

This chain uses TRBV7-9 with TRBJ1-3; D possibly corresponds to TRBD1 (5 bases). The CDR3 totals 15 residues. The V gene's germline CDR1 is SEHNR and CDR2 FQNEAQ (reference sequence). V shed 6 bases and J shed 4 bases, with 16 bases lying between them. As DNA, the CDR3 is TGTGCCAGCAGGCTCCTAGGGGAAGGAGGAAACACCATATATTTT. It translates to CASRLLGEGGNTIYF.

This clonotype showed up just a few times. The chain couples TRBV25-1 to TRBJ2-1; no reliable D call. Germline assignment: CDR1 MGHDK and CDR2 SYGVNS. Trimming left V 1 base short and J 5 bases short, with 9 bases between. The length of the CDR3 is 14 residues. The CDR3 nucleotides read TGTGCCAGCAGTGAATCCGGATCCAACAATGAGCAGTTCTTC. Residues: CASSESGSNNEQFF.

A few counts support this clonotype. The DNA for the CDR3 is TGTGCCAGCAGCTTAAGCAGCGGGAGGGGCAATGAGCAGTTCTTC. This encodes CASSLSSGRGNEQFF. The J gene is TRBJ2-1, the V gene TRBV7-6, with 10 nucleotides matching TRBD2. CDR3 length equals 15 residues. Losses at the gene ends were 2 bases for V and 6 bases for J; bases not matched to a gene: 4. Germline CDR1 is SGHVS and CDR2 is FNYEAQ. Using reference TRBV7-6 and TRBJ2-1 for the parts outside the CDR3, the full variable domain is GAGVSQSPRYKVTKRGQDVALRCDPISGHVSLYWYRQALGQGPEFLTYFNYEAQQDKSGLPNDRFSAERPEGSISTLTIQRTEQRDSAMYRCASSLSSGRGNEQFFGPGTRLTVL.

The chain has TRBV7-2 and TRBJ2-7; 14 nucleotides line up with TRBD2. J lost 7 bases, V lost 0 bases, and 5 bases had no gene match. CDR1 SGHTA and CDR2 FQGNSA come from the germline V gene. CDR3 length: 16 residues. The CDR3 loop is CASSLAHGLAGGEQYF. The CDR3 nucleotides are TGTGCCAGCAGCTTAGCCCATGGACTAGCGGGGGGAGAGCAGTACTTC. Full variable domain (outside the CDR3, taken from reference TRBV7-2 and TRBJ2-7): GAGVSQSPSNKVTEKGKDVELRCDPISGHTALYWYRQSLGQGLEFLIYFQGNSAPDKSGLPSDRFSAERTGGSVSTLTIQRTQQEDSAVYLCASSLAHGLAGGEQYFGPGTRLTVT.

The chain uses TRBV5-5 and TRBJ2-4; D possibly corresponds to TRBD1 (6 bases). CDR3 length equals 17 residues. V lost 3 bases and J lost 0, with 16 bases in between. Germline V lookup: CDR1 SGHKS, CDR2 YYEKEE (reference sequence). The CDR3 nucleotides are TGTGCCAGCAGCTCCACAATAGGACAGTTAGCCAAAAACATTCAGTACTTC. This translates into CASSSTIGQLAKNIQYF.

This chain uses TRBV12-3 or TRBV12-4 with TRBJ2-5; maybe TRBD1 (7 bases). Trimming pared 9 bases from V and 1 base from J, leaving 18 bases between. The CDR3 contains 15 residues. CDR3 sequence (DNA): TGTGCCAGTAAACCCCAGGGGGGAGTCCAAGAGACCCAGTACTTC. Translated: CASKPQGGVQETQYF.

About this clonotype: An end of the junction differs from the germline gene, which may be a read error. The genes are TRBV20-1 and TRBJ2-7; D uncertain. The CDR3 spans 14 residues. CDR1 is DFQATT and CDR2 is SNEGSKA in the germline V gene (reference sequence). The chain's CDR3 is CSARVGGVAYEQYF. The CDR3 DNA is TGCAGTGCTAGAGTAGGTGGTGTCGCCTACGAGCAGTACTTT.

The chain employs TRBV2 and TRBJ2-1; TRBD2 might be the D (5 bases). Per the germline V gene, CDR1 is SNHLY and CDR2 is FYNNEI. Trimming removed 6 bases at V and 7 bases at J, with 16 bases between. The length of the CDR3 is 14 residues. The CDR3 loop reads CASRDVRGWNEQFF. The CDR3 coding sequence is TGTGCCAGCAGGGACGTCCGGGGTTGGAATGAGCAGTTCTTC. The variable domain in full, completed from reference TRBV2 and TRBJ2-1, reads EPEVTQTPSHQVTQMGQEVILRCVPISNHLYFYWYRQILGQKVEFLVSFYNNEISEKSEIFDDQFSVERPDGSNFTLKIRSTKLEDSAMYFCASRDVRGWNEQFFGPGTRLTVL.

V is TRBV6-5 and J is TRBJ2-7; 9 nucleotides match TRBD1. Germline CDR1 and CDR2: MNHEY and SVGAGI. This CDR3 comprises 12 residues. The V and J ends lost 8 bases and 4 bases, in that order; junction bases with no gene match: 3. CDR3 DNA: TGTGCCAGCGGACAGGGGAGGTACGAGCAGTACTTC. It encodes CASGQGRYEQYF.

This clonotype was seen a few times. The chain carries TRBV7-9 and TRBJ2-2; D remains ambiguous. CDR1 and CDR2 (germline): SEHNR, FQNEAQ (reference sequence). The CDR3 spans 12 residues. V lost 5 bases and J lost 10, with 11 bases in between. The CDR3 DNA reads TGTGCCAGCAGCAACGCACCCAAGGAGCTGTTTTTT. Amino acid sequence: CASSNAPKELFF.

The chain joins TRBV4-3 to TRBJ2-7; 7 nucleotides agree with TRBD2. The DNA end lines up better with TRBJ2-1; the J call may be wrong. The V gene's germline CDR1 is LGHNA and CDR2 YSLEER. This CDR3 has 21 residues. Here the CDR3 DNA reads TGCGCCAGCAGCCAATTCCGGGGAACACAAAAGGCGGGAGATGATCCAAATGAGCAGTTCTTC. Encoded protein: CASSQFRGTQKAGDDPNEQFF.

The rearrangement uses TRBV10-3 and TRBJ1-1, with D possibly matching TRBD1 (5 bases). This CDR3 is built from 13 residues. The V and J ends lost 6 bases and 5 bases respectively, with 13 bases between them. CDR1 is ENHRY and CDR2 is SYGVKD in the germline V gene. The CDR3 DNA sequence: TGTGCCATCAGCGTACGTGGGGGGACTGAAGCTTTCTTT. Translating it yields CAISVRGGTEAFF.

This clonotype was counted between two and nine times. This chain connects TRBV29-1 to TRBJ2-3; 8 positions agree with TRBD2. The V gene end was trimmed by 4 bases and the J gene end by 3 bases; junction bases not matched to a gene: 3. CDR3 size: 13 residues. Germline V gene lookup returns CDR1 SQVTM and CDR2 ANQGSEA. The CDR3 region has the DNA TGCAGCGTTGTACGGGGGGGTACAGATACGCAGTATTTT. Translated, it gives CSVVRGGTDTQYF.

The chain has TRBV6-1 and TRBJ1-5; D is unresolved. The germline CDR1 and CDR2 sequences are MNHNS and SASEGT. The CDR3 length is 13 residues. V lost 4 bases and J lost 3, with 7 bases in between. CDR3 bases: TGTGCCAGCAGTGGCGTGATCAATCAGCCCCAGCATTTT. This sequence encodes CASSGVINQPQHF.